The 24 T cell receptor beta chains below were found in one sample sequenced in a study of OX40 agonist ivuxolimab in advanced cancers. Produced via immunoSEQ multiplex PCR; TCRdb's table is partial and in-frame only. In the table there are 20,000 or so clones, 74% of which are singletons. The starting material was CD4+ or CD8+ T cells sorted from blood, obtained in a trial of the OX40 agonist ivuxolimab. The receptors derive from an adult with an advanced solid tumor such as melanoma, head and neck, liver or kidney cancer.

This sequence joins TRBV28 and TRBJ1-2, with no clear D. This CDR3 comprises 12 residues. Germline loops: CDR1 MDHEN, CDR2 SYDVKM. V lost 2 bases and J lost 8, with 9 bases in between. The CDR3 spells CASSLVIAGYTF. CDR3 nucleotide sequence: TGTGCCAGCAGTTTAGTCATCGCGGGCTACACCTTC.

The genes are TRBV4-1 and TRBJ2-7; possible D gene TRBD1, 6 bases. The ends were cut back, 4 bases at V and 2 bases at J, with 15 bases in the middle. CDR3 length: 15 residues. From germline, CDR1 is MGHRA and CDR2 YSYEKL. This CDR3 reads CASSLGTTPTYEQYF. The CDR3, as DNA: TGCGCCAGCAGCCTTGGGACAACCCCAACCTACGAGCAGTACTTC.

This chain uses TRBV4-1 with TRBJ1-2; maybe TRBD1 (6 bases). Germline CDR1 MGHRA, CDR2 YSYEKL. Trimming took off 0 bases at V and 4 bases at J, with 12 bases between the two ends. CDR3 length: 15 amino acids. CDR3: CASSQEDQGSYGYTF. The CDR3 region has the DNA TGCGCCAGCAGCCAAGAAGATCAGGGGTCCTATGGCTACACCTTC.

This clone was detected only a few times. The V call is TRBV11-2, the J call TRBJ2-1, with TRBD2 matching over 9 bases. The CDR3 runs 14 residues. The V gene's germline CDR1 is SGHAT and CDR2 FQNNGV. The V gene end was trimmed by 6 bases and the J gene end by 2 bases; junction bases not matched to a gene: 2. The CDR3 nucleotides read TGTGCCAGCAGTGCTAGCGGGACCTACAATGAGCAGTTCTTC. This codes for CASSASGTYNEQFF. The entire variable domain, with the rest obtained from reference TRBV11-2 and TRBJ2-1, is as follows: EAGVAQSPRYKIIEKRQSVAFWCNPISGHATLYWYQQILGQGPKLLIQFQNNGVVDDSQLPKDRFSAERLKGVDSTLKIQPAKLEDSAVYLCASSASGTYNEQFFGPGTRLTVL.

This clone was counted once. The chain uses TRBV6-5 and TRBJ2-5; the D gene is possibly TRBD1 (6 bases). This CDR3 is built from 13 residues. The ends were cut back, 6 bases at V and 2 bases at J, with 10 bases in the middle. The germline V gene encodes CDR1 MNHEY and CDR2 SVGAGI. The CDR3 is CASSPDSQETQYF. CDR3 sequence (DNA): TGTGCCAGCAGCCCGGACAGTCAAGAGACCCAGTACTTC.

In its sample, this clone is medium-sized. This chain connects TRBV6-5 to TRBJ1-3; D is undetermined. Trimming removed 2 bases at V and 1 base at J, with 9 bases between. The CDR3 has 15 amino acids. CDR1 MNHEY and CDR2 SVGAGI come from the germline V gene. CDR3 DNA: TGTGCCAGCAGTTACGGGTATGGGTCTGGAAACACCATATATTTT. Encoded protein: CASSYGYGSGNTIYF.

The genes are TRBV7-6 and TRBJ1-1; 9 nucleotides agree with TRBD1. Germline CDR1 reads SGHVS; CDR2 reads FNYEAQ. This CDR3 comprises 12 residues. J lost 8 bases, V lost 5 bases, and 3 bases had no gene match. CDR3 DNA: TGTGCCAGCAGCCCAACAGGGGGCGAAGCTTTCTTT. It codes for CASSPTGGEAFF.

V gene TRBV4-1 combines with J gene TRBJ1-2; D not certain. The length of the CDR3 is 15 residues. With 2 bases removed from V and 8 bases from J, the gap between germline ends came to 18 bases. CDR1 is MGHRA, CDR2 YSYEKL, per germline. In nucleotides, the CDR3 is TGCGCCAGCAGCCAACTTGGAATTACGGGGAAGGGCTACACCTTC. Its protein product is CASSQLGITGKGYTF.

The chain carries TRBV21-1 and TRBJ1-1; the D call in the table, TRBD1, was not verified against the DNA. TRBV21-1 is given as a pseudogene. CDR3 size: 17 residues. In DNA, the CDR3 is TGTGCCAGCAGCCTTGGGACAGGGGACTACATGAACACTGAAGCTTTCTTT. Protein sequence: CASSLGTGDYMNTEAFF.

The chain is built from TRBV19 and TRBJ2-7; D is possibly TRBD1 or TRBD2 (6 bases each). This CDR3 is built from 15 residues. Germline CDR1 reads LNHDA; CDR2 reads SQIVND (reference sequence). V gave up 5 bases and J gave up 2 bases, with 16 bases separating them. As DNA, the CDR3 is TGTGCCAGTAGTGGGGCAGGGGAGGAAACCTACGAGCAGTACTTC. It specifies CASSGAGEETYEQYF.

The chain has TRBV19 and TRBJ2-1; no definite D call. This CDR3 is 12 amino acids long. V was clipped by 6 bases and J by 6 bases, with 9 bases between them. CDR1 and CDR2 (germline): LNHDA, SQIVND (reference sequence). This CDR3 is CASSPQSNEQFF. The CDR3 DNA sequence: TGTGCCAGTAGCCCCCAGAGCAATGAGCAGTTCTTC.

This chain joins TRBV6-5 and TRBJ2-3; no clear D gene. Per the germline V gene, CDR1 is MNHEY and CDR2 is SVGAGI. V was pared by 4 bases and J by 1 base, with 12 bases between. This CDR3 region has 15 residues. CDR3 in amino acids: CASSFIPEGTDTQYF. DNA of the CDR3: TGTGCCAGCAGTTTTATTCCTGAAGGCACAGATACGCAGTATTTT.

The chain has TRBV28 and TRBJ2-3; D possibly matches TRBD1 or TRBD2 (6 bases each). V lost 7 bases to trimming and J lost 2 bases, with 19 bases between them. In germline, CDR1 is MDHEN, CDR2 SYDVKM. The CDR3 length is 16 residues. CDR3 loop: CASTLIGRDNTDTQYF. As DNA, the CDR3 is TGTGCCAGCACCCTAATAGGGCGGGACAACACAGATACGCAGTATTTT.

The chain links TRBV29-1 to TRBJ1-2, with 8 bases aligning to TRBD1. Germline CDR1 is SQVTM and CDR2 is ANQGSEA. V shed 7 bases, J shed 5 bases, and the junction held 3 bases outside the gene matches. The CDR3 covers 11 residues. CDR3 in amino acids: CSADRGYGYTF. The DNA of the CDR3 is TGCAGCGCCGACAGGGGTTATGGCTACACCTTC.

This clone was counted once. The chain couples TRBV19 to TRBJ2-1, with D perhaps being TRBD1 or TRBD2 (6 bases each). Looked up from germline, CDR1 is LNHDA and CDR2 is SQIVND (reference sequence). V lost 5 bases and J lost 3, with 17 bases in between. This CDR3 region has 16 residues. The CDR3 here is CASSRSGGTGYNEQFF. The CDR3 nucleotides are TGTGCCAGTAGTCGATCCGGGGGCACAGGCTACAATGAGCAGTTCTTC.

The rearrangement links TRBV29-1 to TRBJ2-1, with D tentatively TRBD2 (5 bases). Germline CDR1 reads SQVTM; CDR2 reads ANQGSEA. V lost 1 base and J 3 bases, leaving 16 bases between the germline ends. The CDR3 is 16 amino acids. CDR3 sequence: CSVEVRSIGLYNEQFF. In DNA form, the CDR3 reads TGCAGCGTTGAAGTTCGTTCTATTGGACTCTACAATGAGCAGTTCTTC.

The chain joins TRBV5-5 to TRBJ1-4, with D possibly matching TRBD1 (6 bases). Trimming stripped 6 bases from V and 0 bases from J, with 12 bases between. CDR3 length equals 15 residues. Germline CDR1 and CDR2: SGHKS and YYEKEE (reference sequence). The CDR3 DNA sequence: TGTGCCAGCACCCATGAGGGGGCAACTAATGAAAAACTGTTTTTT. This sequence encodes CASTHEGATNEKLFF.

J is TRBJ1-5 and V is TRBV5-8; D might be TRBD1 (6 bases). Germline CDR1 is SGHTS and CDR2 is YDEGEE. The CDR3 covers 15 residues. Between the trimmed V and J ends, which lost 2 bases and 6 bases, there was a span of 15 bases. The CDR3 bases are TGTGCCAGCAGCTTTGTGGGGGGGGGCAGTCAGCCCCAGCATTTT. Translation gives CASSFVGGGSQPQHF. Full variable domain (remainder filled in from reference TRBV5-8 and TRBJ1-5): EAGVTQSPTHLIKTRGQQATLRCSPISGHTSVYWYQQALGLGLQFLLWYDEGEERNRGNFPPRFSGRQFPNYSSELNVNALELEDSALYLCASSFVGGGSQPQHFGDGTRLSIL.

This chain's CDR3 is CASSGEEPYEQYF. DNA of the CDR3: TGTGCCAGCAGTGGGGAGGAGCCCTACGAGCAGTACTTC. This chain links TRBV2 with TRBJ2-7; D is perhaps TRBD2 (6 bases). Germline V lookup: CDR1 SNHLY, CDR2 FYNNEI. This CDR3 has 13 amino acids. The V gene lost 4 bases and the J gene lost 2 bases, with 9 bases spanning the gap.

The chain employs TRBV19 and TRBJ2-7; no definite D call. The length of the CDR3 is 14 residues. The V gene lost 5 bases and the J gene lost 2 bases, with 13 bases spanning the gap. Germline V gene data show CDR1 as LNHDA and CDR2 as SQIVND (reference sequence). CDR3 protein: CASSPTVSPYEQYF. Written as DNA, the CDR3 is TGTGCCAGTAGTCCCACGGTGAGCCCCTACGAGCAGTACTTC.

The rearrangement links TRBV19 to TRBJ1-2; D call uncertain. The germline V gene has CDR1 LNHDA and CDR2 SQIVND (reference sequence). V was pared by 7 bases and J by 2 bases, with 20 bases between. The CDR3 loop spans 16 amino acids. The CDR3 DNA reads TGTGCCAGTACCCATTATTGGCCGGAAAAGAACTATGGCTACACCTTC. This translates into CASTHYWPEKNYGYTF.

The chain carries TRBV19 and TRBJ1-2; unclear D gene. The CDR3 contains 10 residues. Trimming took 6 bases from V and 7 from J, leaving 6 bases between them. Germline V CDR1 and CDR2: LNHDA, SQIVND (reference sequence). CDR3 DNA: TGTGCCAGTAGCGCCAGTGGCTACACCTTC. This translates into CASSASGYTF.

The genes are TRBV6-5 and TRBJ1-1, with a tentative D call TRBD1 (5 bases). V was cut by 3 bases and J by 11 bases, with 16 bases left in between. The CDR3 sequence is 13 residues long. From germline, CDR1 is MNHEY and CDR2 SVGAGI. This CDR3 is CASSYGFGGEAFF. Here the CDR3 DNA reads TGTGCCAGCAGTTATGGTTTCGGGGGTGAGGCTTTCTTT.

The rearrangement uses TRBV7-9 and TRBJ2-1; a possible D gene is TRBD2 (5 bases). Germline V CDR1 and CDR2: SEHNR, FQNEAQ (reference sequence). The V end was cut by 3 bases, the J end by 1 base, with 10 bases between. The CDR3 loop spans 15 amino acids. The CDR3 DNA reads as TGTGCCAGCAGCTTCCCGGGCGGGTCCTACAATGAGCAGTTCTTC. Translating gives CASSFPGGSYNEQFF.